Sequencing of this TCR beta chain was carried out in a study of CD8+CD57+ T cells in acquired aplastic anemia. Study background: DNA per sorted CD4+ or CD8+ sample ranged about 0.17 to 30 ug, averaging roughly 3.2 ug.

It was patients with CD8+CD57+ cell expansion by flow cytometry who were chosen for sequencing. Concerning this clonotype itself: No antigen is known for it.

Overall study findings and caveats: No significant difference in CD8+ Simpson's diversity was found between patients and controls.

CDR3 and TCR beta VDJ profiling relied on a genomic DNA template. TCRdb re-called the reads through MiXCR, storing one row per CDR3 protein. The sample holds just over 200,000 distinct CDR3 sequences; 65% are singletons and the top ten take around 58%. The germline gives CDR1 SEHNR, CDR2 FQNEAQ (reference sequence). The CDR3 is 13 residues long. The junction had 3 bases not matched to a gene; V was cut back by 7 bases and J by 1 base. The chain joins TRBV7-9 to TRBJ2-7, with TRBD2 identical over 8 bases. This clonotype originated in a human donor with aplastic anemia. The sample consisted of sorted CD4+, CD8+, or CD8+CD57+ T cells (not recorded which) from PBMCs. CDR3 nucleotide sequence: TGTGCCAGCAACGTAGCGGGATCCTACGAGCAGTACTTC. Residues: CASNVAGSYEQYF.